This TCR beta chain was retrieved from a study of blood T cells in healthy people across ages. The sample providers were healthy Caucasian people from Russia, aged roughly 6 to 90. Peripheral blood from each donor was collected in a volume of 8 to 10 milliliters. The CDR3 spans 16 residues. V was clipped by 4 bases and J by 9 bases, with 22 bases between them. Germline V gene sequence: CDR1 SGHNT, CDR2 YENEEA. The authors ran a second PCR of about 7 to 11 cycles using a sample-barcoded 5' primer and a J-beta primer mix. TCRdb re-derived calls from the 5' RACE reads in MiXCR, one entry per CDR3 protein. The table lists roughly 700,000 distinct CDR3 sequences, approximately 25% of them singletons. These data also featured in a second study, about T cells of mothers and their children.

The sample taken for sequencing was blood. This rearrangement joins TRBV11-3 to TRBJ2-1, with D possibly being TRBD2 (6 bases). The clonotype was recovered from a boy aged 5 to 17 in good health. The CDR3 bases are TGTGCCAGCAGCTCCTCTATGGTCATGGCCGGGGGTGAGCAGTTCTTC. It yields the protein CASSSSMVMAGGEQFF. Full variable domain (missing parts from reference TRBV11-3 and TRBJ2-1): EAGVVQSPRYKIIEKKQPVAFWCNPISGHNTLYWYLQNLGQGPELLIRYENEEAVDDSQLPKDRFSAERLKGVDSTLKIQPAELGDSAVYLCASSSSMVMAGGEQFFGPGTRLTVL.